The entry that follows covers one T cell receptor beta chain sequence. Its antigen is not identified. An end of the junction does not agree with germline; a read error may underlie this. These data come from a study of cytotoxic CD8 clonotypes in ibrutinib-treated CLL. For the study at large: Patients attained around 25 partial and 2 complete responses; at median about 74 months, about 15 remained remitted while approximately 12 progressed. Median treatment time before response sampling was approximately 11 months, range 6 to 36. Regarding the study as a whole: Researchers report that baseline clonality outpaced age-matched healthy donors and tracked circulating CD8+ T-cell counts. Private clonotypes, not public ones, expanded at ibrutinib response.

Repertoires were generated with immunoSEQ multiplex PCR, while TCRdb's copy carries only in-frame clones and drops some. The table includes 70,000 to 85,000 clones, more than 70% detected once. This CDR3 is built from 13 residues. Germline CDR1 is WNHNN and CDR2 is SYGVQD (reference sequence). This specimen was PBMCs, taken at disease progression, from a patient treated with ibrutinib. V is TRBV10-1 and J is TRBJ2-1; D ambiguous. The TCR sequence derives from a human donor with chronic lymphocytic leukemia. The CDR3 DNA reads TGCGCCAGCAGTACGGATGCCTTAAATGGGCAGTTCTTC. This encodes CASSTDALNGQFF.